This T cell receptor (beta chain) derives from a study of blood T cell repertoires in COVID-19. Study at large: Specimens from acute and convalescent COVID-19 originated in the United States, Italy and Spain. The analysed material was cDNA or gDNA that came from T cells, B-cell-depleted T cells, or PBMCs.

This CDR3 contains 14 residues. Germline trimming cut 4 bases from V and 5 bases from J; bases unmatched to any gene: 6. Germline CDR1 reads SGHRS; CDR2 reads YFSETQ. Original analysis: Scientists estimated how many nucleated cells there were by amplifying reference gene primers. The assay was immunoSEQ multiplex PCR, and TCRdb's table has in-frame clones only and misses some. V, J and clone size were drawn from that table, and D and trimming were deduced from the DNA. The sample has 150,000 to 180,000 clones; about 80% are singletons. This clone was detected many times. Source material: peripheral blood. The TCR sequence derives from a woman aged 55-70 years with acute or convalescent COVID-19. The chain combines TRBV5-1 with TRBJ2-3; 8 bases agree with TRBD2. The CDR3 reads CASSIGLAQDTQYF. The CDR3 DNA reads as TGCGCCAGCAGCATAGGACTAGCCCAAGATACGCAGTATTTT.